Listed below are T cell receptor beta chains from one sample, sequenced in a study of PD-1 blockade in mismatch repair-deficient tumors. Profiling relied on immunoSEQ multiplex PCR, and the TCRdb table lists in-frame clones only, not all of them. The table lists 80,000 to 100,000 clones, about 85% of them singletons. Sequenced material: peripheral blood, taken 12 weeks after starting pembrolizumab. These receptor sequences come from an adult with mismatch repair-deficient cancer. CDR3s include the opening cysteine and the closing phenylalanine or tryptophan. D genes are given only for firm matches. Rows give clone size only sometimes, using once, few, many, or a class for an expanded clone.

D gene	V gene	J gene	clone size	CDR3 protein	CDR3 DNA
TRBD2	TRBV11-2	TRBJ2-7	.	CASSPRTSGTYEQYF	TGTGCCAGCAGCCCCAGGACTAGCGGGACCTACGAGCAGTACTTC
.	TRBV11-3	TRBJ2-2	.	CASSLNTGRTGELFF	TGTGCCAGCAGCTTAAATACCGGAAGGACCGGGGAGCTGTTTTTT
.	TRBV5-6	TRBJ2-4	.	CASSLGTVLNIQYF	TGTGCCAGCAGCTTGGGGACAGTCCTAAACATTCAGTACTTC
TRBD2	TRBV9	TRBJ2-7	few	CASSATTSGLTYEQYF	TGTGCCAGCAGCGCAACGACTAGCGGGTTGACCTACGAGCAGTACTTC
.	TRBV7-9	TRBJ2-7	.	CASSFDGSYEQYF	TGTGCCAGCAGCTTCGACGGCTCCTACGAGCAGTACTTC
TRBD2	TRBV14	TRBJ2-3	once	CASSRMGAGGLADTQYF	TGTGCCAGCAGTCGAATGGGAGCGGGAGGTTTAGCAGATACGCAGTATTTT
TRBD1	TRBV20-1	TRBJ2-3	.	CSAEQGDTQYF	TGCAGTGCTGAACAGGGGGATACGCAGTATTTT
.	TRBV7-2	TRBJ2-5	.	CASSLSRWAGETQYF	TGTGCCAGCAGCTTATCCAGATGGGCCGGGGAGACCCAGTACTTC
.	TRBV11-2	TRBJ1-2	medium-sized	CASSSQQGRGYTF	TGTGCCAGCAGCTCGCAACAGGGACGAGGCTACACCTTC
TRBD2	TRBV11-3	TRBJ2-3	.	CASSLSTLAVSTDTQYF	TGTGCCAGCAGCCTCTCGACTCTAGCGGTTAGCACAGATACGCAGTATTTT
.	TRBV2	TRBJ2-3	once	CASSVGHPSTDTQYF	TGTGCCAGCAGTGTGGGACACCCTAGCACAGATACGCAGTATTTT
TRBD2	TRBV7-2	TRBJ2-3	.	CASSPFYAGADTQYF	TGTGCCAGCAGCCCGTTCTACGCGGGAGCAGATACGCAGTATTTT
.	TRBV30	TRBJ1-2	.	CAWSGGVGGYTF	TGTGCCTGGAGTGGAGGGGTGGGAGGCTACACCTTC
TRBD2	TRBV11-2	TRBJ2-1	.	CASREREGRVNEQFF	TGTGCCAGCCGCGAGCGGGAGGGCCGTGTGAATGAGCAGTTCTTC
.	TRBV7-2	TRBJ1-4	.	CASSLDRGPEKLFF	TGTGCCAGCAGCTTAGATAGGGGACCTGAAAAACTGTTTTTT